The rows below give T cell receptor beta chains drawn from one sample of a study of shared clonotypes between healthy human individuals. The repertoire was sequenced with immunoSEQ multiplex PCR; TCRdb's copy has only in-frame clones and lacks some. The repertoire consists of approximately 340,000 clones, with roughly 70% occurring once and the leading ten covering roughly 10%. The sample consisted of memory CD4+ T cells sorted from blood. These receptors all come from a man aged 25-45 years in good health. The CDR3 runs from the conserved cysteine through the conserved F or W. Each record gives: D gene, J gene, V gene, clone size, CDR3 DNA, CDR3 protein. D genes are given only for firm matches. Where a row states a size, it is once, few, many or the class of an expanded clone; other rows omit it.

D gene: TRBD2
J gene: TRBJ2-7
V gene: TRBV6-6
clone size: -
CDR3 DNA: TGTGCCAGCAGTAGGCGGACTAGCGGGAACTCCTACGAGCAGTACTTC
CDR3 protein: CASSRRTSGNSYEQYF

D gene: -
J gene: TRBJ2-1
V gene: TRBV2
clone size: -
CDR3 DNA: TGTGCCAGCAGTGAAGCTTTCCTGATCGGGAATGAGCAGTTCTTC
CDR3 protein: CASSEAFLIGNEQFF

D gene: -
J gene: TRBJ1-1
V gene: TRBV28
clone size: -
CDR3 DNA: TGTGCCAGCAGTGGGACACTTATGAACACTGAAGCTTTCTTT
CDR3 protein: CASSGTLMNTEAFF

D gene: TRBD2
J gene: TRBJ2-7
V gene: TRBV6-6
clone size: -
CDR3 DNA: TGTGCCAGCATCGCACTAGCGGGAGGCGGCGAGCAGTACTTC
CDR3 protein: CASIALAGGGEQYF

D gene: TRBD1
J gene: TRBJ2-3
V gene: TRBV30
clone size: -
CDR3 DNA: TGTGCCTGGAGTGCCGGGGACAGGGGTAACACAGATACGCAGTATTTT
CDR3 protein: CAWSAGDRGNTDTQYF

D gene: -
J gene: TRBJ2-5
V gene: TRBV7-6
clone size: -
CDR3 DNA: TGTGCCAGCAGCTTAGGCCTACTAAAACAAGAGACCCAGTACTTC
CDR3 protein: CASSLGLLKQETQYF

D gene: -
J gene: TRBJ2-7
V gene: TRBV5-6
clone size: -
CDR3 DNA: TGTGCCAGCAGCCGGGGGACGGTCGCCTACGAGCAGTACTTC
CDR3 protein: CASSRGTVAYEQYF

D gene: -
J gene: TRBJ2-1
V gene: TRBV5-6
clone size: -
CDR3 DNA: TGTGCCAGCACCAGGTGGGGGCGGGTCGCATACAATGAGCAGTTCTTC
CDR3 protein: CASTRWGRVAYNEQFF

D gene: -
J gene: TRBJ2-3
V gene: TRBV10-2
clone size: -
CDR3 DNA: TGCGCCAGCTCCGCGCGGACACGCGCAGATACGCAGTATTTT
CDR3 protein: CASSARTRADTQYF

D gene: -
J gene: TRBJ1-1
V gene: TRBV7-2
clone size: few
CDR3 DNA: TGTGCCAGCAGCTTAGCGCAAGGAGGAGCTTTCTTT
CDR3 protein: CASSLAQGGAFF

D gene: -
J gene: TRBJ2-7
V gene: TRBV5-1
clone size: once
CDR3 DNA: TGCGCCAGCATGGCAGGAATAGCCTACGAGCAGTACTTC
CDR3 protein: CASMAGIAYEQYF

D gene: -
J gene: TRBJ2-5
V gene: TRBV5-5
clone size: -
CDR3 DNA: TGTGCCAGCAGCTTGGCGTACCAAGAGACCCAGTACTTC
CDR3 protein: CASSLAYQETQYF

D gene: TRBD2
J gene: TRBJ2-1
V gene: TRBV30
clone size: -
CDR3 DNA: TGTGCTGGGGGACTAGCGGGAGGAAATGAGCAGTTCTTC
CDR3 protein: CAGGLAGGNEQFF

D gene: TRBD2
J gene: TRBJ2-7
V gene: TRBV5-5
clone size: -
CDR3 DNA: TGTGCCGGCAGCTTGCGGGCGGGAGTTAACGAGCAGTACTTC
CDR3 protein: CAGSLRAGVNEQYF

D gene: -
J gene: TRBJ2-5
V gene: TRBV28
clone size: -
CDR3 DNA: TGTGCCAGCAGACTTGACGGGACCCAGTACTTC
CDR3 protein: CASRLDGTQYF

D gene: TRBD2
J gene: TRBJ2-7
V gene: TRBV19
clone size: -
CDR3 DNA: TGTGCCAGTAGTCACCGAGCGGGAGTCGCCTACGAGCAGTACTTC
CDR3 protein: CASSHRAGVAYEQYF

D gene: TRBD1
J gene: TRBJ2-7
V gene: TRBV6-8
clone size: -
CDR3 DNA: TGTGCCAGCAGTTACGACAGGGGTTTGGACTACGAGCAGTACTTC
CDR3 protein: CASSYDRGLDYEQYF

D gene: -
J gene: TRBJ2-5
V gene: TRBV10-3
clone size: -
CDR3 DNA: TGTGCCACCACCAAGAACAGGGATGAGACCCAGTACTTC
CDR3 protein: CATTKNRDETQYF

D gene: -
J gene: TRBJ2-3
V gene: TRBV9
clone size: -
CDR3 DNA: TGTGCCAGCAGCTATGGGTCGAATGGGGATACGCAGTATTTT
CDR3 protein: CASSYGSNGDTQYF

D gene: TRBD2
J gene: TRBJ2-1
V gene: TRBV19
clone size: -
CDR3 DNA: TGTGCCAGTAGACAGGACGGGAGGGCCTACAATGAGCAGTTCTTC
CDR3 protein: CASRQDGRAYNEQFF

D gene: -
J gene: TRBJ2-5
V gene: TRBV11-3
clone size: -
CDR3 DNA: TGTGCCAGCAGCTTCGGTGTCCAAGAGACCCAGTACTTC
CDR3 protein: CASSFGVQETQYF

D gene: -
J gene: TRBJ1-2
V gene: TRBV5-1
clone size: -
CDR3 DNA: TGCGCCAGCAGCTTGGACGGAATGTATGGCTACACCTTC
CDR3 protein: CASSLDGMYGYTF

D gene: -
J gene: TRBJ1-3
V gene: TRBV7-9
clone size: -
CDR3 DNA: TGTGCCAGCAGCTCCTCGGGGGGAGTTCCCCCGGGAAACACCATATATTTT
CDR3 protein: CASSSSGGVPPGNTIYF

D gene: TRBD2
J gene: TRBJ2-3
V gene: TRBV29-1
clone size: few
CDR3 DNA: TGCAGCGTTGCTGGACTAGCGGGAGGATCAGATACGCAGTATTTT
CDR3 protein: CSVAGLAGGSDTQYF

D gene: -
J gene: TRBJ2-3
V gene: TRBV15
clone size: -
CDR3 DNA: TGTGCCACCAGCAGAGACACAACAGGGACCGATACGCAGTATTTT
CDR3 protein: CATSRDTTGTDTQYF

D gene: TRBD1
J gene: TRBJ2-7
V gene: TRBV5-1
clone size: -
CDR3 DNA: TGCGCCAGTCGACCTACGGGGACAGAGGAGCGCGAGCAGTACTTC
CDR3 protein: CASRPTGTEEREQYF

D gene: -
J gene: TRBJ1-1
V gene: TRBV9
clone size: few
CDR3 DNA: TGTGCCAGCAGCGTAGCACAGAACACTGAAGCTTTCTTT
CDR3 protein: CASSVAQNTEAFF

D gene: TRBD1
J gene: TRBJ1-4
V gene: TRBV5-4
clone size: -
CDR3 DNA: TGTGCCAGCAGCAACAGGGGGCGGGGTAATGAAAAACTGTTTTTT
CDR3 protein: CASSNRGRGNEKLFF

D gene: -
J gene: TRBJ1-1
V gene: TRBV10-3
clone size: -
CDR3 DNA: TGTGCCATCAGTGAGCCCCAGGGATTCATGAACACTGAAGCTTTCTTT
CDR3 protein: CAISEPQGFMNTEAFF

D gene: -
J gene: TRBJ1-4
V gene: TRBV30
clone size: -
CDR3 DNA: TGTGCCTGGAGCGGCGGGGCGGGGACTAATGAAAAACTGTTTTTT
CDR3 protein: CAWSGGAGTNEKLFF

D gene: TRBD2
J gene: TRBJ2-3
V gene: TRBV25-1
clone size: -
CDR3 DNA: TGTGCCAGCAGTTGGGATAGCGGGAGCACAGATACGCAGTATTTT
CDR3 protein: CASSWDSGSTDTQYF

D gene: -
J gene: TRBJ2-2
V gene: TRBV11-2
clone size: -
CDR3 DNA: TGTGCCAGCAGCTTTCAGGGGAACGGGGAGCTGTTTTTT
CDR3 protein: CASSFQGNGELFF

D gene: -
J gene: TRBJ2-5
V gene: TRBV30
clone size: -
CDR3 DNA: TGTGCCTGGAGGGATCGAGAGACCCAGTACTTC
CDR3 protein: CAWRDRETQYF

D gene: -
J gene: TRBJ2-7
V gene: TRBV7-2
clone size: -
CDR3 DNA: TGTGCCAGCAGCTTATTACCCGGTTGGGCGGAGCAGTACTTC
CDR3 protein: CASSLLPGWAEQYF

D gene: -
J gene: TRBJ1-5
V gene: TRBV6-6
clone size: once
CDR3 DNA: TGTGCCAGCAGTTATTCCAGGGGTAATAAGGCTCAGCCCCAGCATTTT
CDR3 protein: CASSYSRGNKAQPQHF

D gene: -
J gene: TRBJ1-1
V gene: TRBV28
clone size: -
CDR3 DNA: TGTGCCAGCCCTCCAGGACAGTTGATACCCATAGGGTCGAACACTGAAGCTTTCTTT
CDR3 protein: CASPPGQLIPIGSNTEAFF

D gene: TRBD1
J gene: TRBJ2-7
V gene: TRBV19
clone size: -
CDR3 DNA: TGTGCCAGTAGTCCGGGACAGGGGGCCTACGAGCAGTACTTC
CDR3 protein: CASSPGQGAYEQYF

D gene: -
J gene: TRBJ2-5
V gene: TRBV4-3
clone size: -
CDR3 DNA: TGCGCCAGCAGCCAAGAGAACGGCGGAGGGGCAGGAGAGACCCAGTACTTC
CDR3 protein: CASSQENGGGAGETQYF

D gene: TRBD1
J gene: TRBJ2-4
V gene: TRBV18
clone size: many
CDR3 DNA: TGTGCCAGCTCGACAGGGGGCACGGCCAAAAACATTCAGTACTTC
CDR3 protein: CASSTGGTAKNIQYF

D gene: TRBD1
J gene: TRBJ1-3
V gene: TRBV7-9
clone size: -
CDR3 DNA: TGTGCCAGCAGCTTCCATGGGACAGTTTCTGGAAACACCATATATTTT
CDR3 protein: CASSFHGTVSGNTIYF

D gene: -
J gene: TRBJ1-1
V gene: TRBV28
clone size: -
CDR3 DNA: TGTGCCAGCATCAACAGGGTCGGGAACACTGAAGCTTTCTTT
CDR3 protein: CASINRVGNTEAFF

D gene: TRBD1
J gene: TRBJ2-7
V gene: TRBV7-9
clone size: -
CDR3 DNA: TGTGCCAGCAGCTCTGGACAGGGCTTCTACGAGCAGTACTTC
CDR3 protein: CASSSGQGFYEQYF

D gene: -
J gene: TRBJ1-5
V gene: TRBV15
clone size: few
CDR3 DNA: TGTGCCACCAGCATCGACGGTCAGCCCCAGCATTTT
CDR3 protein: CATSIDGQPQHF

D gene: TRBD1
J gene: TRBJ1-2
V gene: TRBV4-3
clone size: few
CDR3 DNA: TGCGCCAGCAGCCAAGCCTTGACAGGGGGAGGCTATGGCTACACCTTC
CDR3 protein: CASSQALTGGGYGYTF

D gene: TRBD1
J gene: TRBJ1-3
V gene: TRBV30
clone size: -
CDR3 DNA: TGTGCCTTTGGGACAGGGTCGTCTGGAAACACCATATATTTT
CDR3 protein: CAFGTGSSGNTIYF

D gene: TRBD2
J gene: TRBJ2-2
V gene: TRBV5-4
clone size: -
CDR3 DNA: TGTGCCAGCAGCTTGGCTAGCGGATACACCGGGGAGCTGTTTTTT
CDR3 protein: CASSLASGYTGELFF

D gene: -
J gene: TRBJ2-7
V gene: TRBV7-3
clone size: -
CDR3 DNA: TGTGCCAGCAGCTTAGTGCACGAGCAGTACTTC
CDR3 protein: CASSLVHEQYF

D gene: -
J gene: TRBJ1-5
V gene: TRBV28
clone size: -
CDR3 DNA: TGTGCCAGCAGTTTTTGGCAGCAGCCCCAGCATTTT
CDR3 protein: CASSFWQQPQHF

D gene: -
J gene: TRBJ1-1
V gene: TRBV28
clone size: -
CDR3 DNA: TGTGCCAGCAGCCTTTTTAAGGGGATGGAAGTAGCTTTCTTT
CDR3 protein: CASSLFKGMEVAFF

D gene: -
J gene: TRBJ1-5
V gene: TRBV27
clone size: -
CDR3 DNA: TGTGCCAGCAGTTTATACAGGGCAAGCAATCAGCCCCAGCATTTT
CDR3 protein: CASSLYRASNQPQHF

D gene: -
J gene: TRBJ1-2
V gene: TRBV4-1
clone size: -
CDR3 DNA: TGCGCCAGCAGCCAAGAAGGGGGCTACACCTTC
CDR3 protein: CASSQEGGYTF

D gene: -
J gene: TRBJ1-1
V gene: TRBV4-1
clone size: -
CDR3 DNA: TGCGCCAGCAGCCAAGATCGGTGGTTAACCGAAGCTTTCTTT
CDR3 protein: CASSQDRWLTEAFF

D gene: TRBD1
J gene: TRBJ2-5
V gene: TRBV7-7
clone size: -
CDR3 DNA: TGTGCCAGCAGCTTAGTGGGACAGGGGTCCGGGGGGACCCAGTACTTC
CDR3 protein: CASSLVGQGSGGTQYF

D gene: TRBD2
J gene: TRBJ2-5
V gene: TRBV28
clone size: -
CDR3 DNA: TGTGCCAGCAGTTACGGACTAGCGGGAGGGCGGGAGACCCAGTACTTC
CDR3 protein: CASSYGLAGGRETQYF